This is a list of T cell receptor beta chains from one sample in a study of blood T cell repertoires in COVID-19. The assay was immunoSEQ multiplex PCR, and TCRdb's table has in-frame clones only and misses some. The sample has roughly 250,000 clones, approximately 91% seen once. Sequenced input: PBMCs or T cells enriched from blood (not recorded which). These receptor sequences come from a middle-aged woman with acute COVID-19. CDR3s include the opening cysteine and the closing phenylalanine or tryptophan. D genes are given only for firm matches.

len	d_gene	v_gene	j_gene	CDR3nt	CDR3aa
13	-	TRBV12-3/TRBV12-4	TRBJ1-2	TGTGCCAGCAGTTTAGACCCCAGGGATGGCTACACCTTC	CASSLDPRDGYTF
17	-	TRBV25-1	TRBJ2-1	TGTGCCAGCAGTGCGGGCGGAGGAGGACCCAGGTACAATGAGCAGTTCTTC	CASSAGGGGPRYNEQFF
15	-	TRBV6-2/TRBV6-3	TRBJ1-2	TGTGCCAGCAGTTACGGAGGGCGCTTGGACTATGGCTACACCTTC	CASSYGGRLDYGYTF
16	-	TRBV11-3	TRBJ2-2	TGTGCCAGCAGTCCCCTCTCGGGGAGATTCCCCGGGGAGCTGTTTTTT	CASSPLSGRFPGELFF
15	-	TRBV14	TRBJ1-5	TGTGCCAGCAGCCAAGAGGGACTATTGGGTCAGCCCCAGCATTTT	CASSQEGLLGQPQHF
13	-	TRBV2	TRBJ2-2	TGTGCCAGCAGTTTCCTGGAGACCGGGGAGCTGTTTTTT	CASSFLETGELFF
15	-	TRBV24-1	TRBJ1-4	TGTGCCACCAGTGATGGGAGGGGAAAGAATGAAAAACTGTTTTTT	CATSDGRGKNEKLFF
14	-	TRBV6-5	TRBJ1-2	TGTGCCAGCAGTTACTCAGGGGCGGCGTGGGGCTACACCTTC	CASSYSGAAWGYTF
14	TRBD1	TRBV5-1	TRBJ1-2	TGCGCCAGCAGCACCGGGACAGGGACCTATGGCTACACCTTC	CASSTGTGTYGYTF
16	TRBD1	TRBV13	TRBJ2-3	TGTGCCAGCAGCCCCCGGACAGGGGCCCTCACAGATACGCAGTATTTT	CASSPRTGALTDTQYF
16	TRBD2	TRBV5-1	TRBJ2-1	TGCGCCAGCAGCTCCCAAATAGCGGGAGACTACAATGAGCAGTTCTTC	CASSSQIAGDYNEQFF
15	TRBD1	TRBV28	TRBJ2-7	TGTGCCAGCAGGCTACTCCGGGACAGGGTGTCCGAGCAGTACTTC	CASRLLRDRVSEQYF